Following are 8 T cell receptor beta chains from one sample sequenced in a study of cytomegalovirus exposure and HLA in healthy donors. Sequencing used immunoSEQ multiplex PCR; TCRdb keeps in-frame clones, though not all of them. This sample carries under 400,000 clones, roughly 89% of them seen once, and the ten largest clones take 0.83%. The sample consisted of PBMCs. Receptors were obtained from a woman aged 18-30 years in good health and CMV-seronegative.

The chain carries TRBV10-3 and TRBJ1-2; perhaps TRBD1 as D (6 bases). V shed 3 bases and J shed 0 bases, with 11 bases lying between them. The germline V gene encodes CDR1 ENHRY and CDR2 SYGVKD. The CDR3 is 15 residues long. The CDR3 DNA reads as TGTGCCATCAGTGATCAGGGGAAGGCTAACTATGGCTACACCTTC. Translated: CAISDQGKANYGYTF.

The chain is built from TRBV6-6 and TRBJ2-2; 7 bases align to TRBD1. V lost 9 bases to trimming and J lost 2 bases; unmatched junction nucleotides: 12. Germline lookup yields CDR1 MNHNY and CDR2 SVGAGI (reference sequence). This CDR3 spans 16 amino acids. CDR3 in amino acids: CASAQRQGENTGELFF. As DNA, the CDR3 is TGTGCCAGTGCCCAAAGACAGGGCGAAAACACCGGGGAGCTGTTTTTT.

The chain recombines TRBV6-6 with TRBJ2-2; tentative D call: TRBD2 (6 bases). CDR1 is MNHNY, CDR2 SVGAGI, per germline (reference sequence). The V gene lost 6 bases and the J gene lost 7 bases, with 6 bases spanning the gap. The CDR3 extends over 11 amino acids. The CDR3 sequence: CASRGGGELFF. CDR3 DNA sequence: TGTGCCAGCAGGGGGGGCGGGGAGCTGTTTTTT.

This clone showed up just once. The chain carries TRBV27 and TRBJ2-1; 9 bases are a match to TRBD2. The junction had 9 bases not matched to a gene; V was cut back by 5 bases and J by 7 bases. The CDR3 contains 15 residues. Germline V lookup: CDR1 MNHEY, CDR2 SMNVEV (reference sequence). CDR3 sequence: CASSGLSGGTNEQFF. In nucleotides, the CDR3 is TGTGCCAGCAGTGGGCTCAGCGGGGGGACGAATGAGCAGTTCTTC.

The chain carries TRBV28 and TRBJ1-2, with 8 bases aligning to TRBD1. CDR3 length: 16 residues. The ends lost 2 bases at V and 5 bases at J; junction bases unmatched: 10. Germline V gives CDR1 MDHEN, CDR2 SYDVKM. CDR3 region: CASSLQGAYPAYGYTF. Written as DNA, the CDR3 is TGTGCCAGCAGTTTACAGGGGGCTTACCCGGCTTATGGCTACACCTTC.

J is TRBJ2-7 and V is TRBV10-2, with 8 bases matching TRBD1. Germline CDR1 is WSHSY and CDR2 is SAAADI. The CDR3 contains 14 residues. Trimming took 2 bases from V and 4 from J; bases not matched to a gene: 4. The CDR3 nucleotides read TGCGCCAGCAGTGAGGGCAGGGGGCCTTACGAGCAGTACTTC. Translated, it gives CASSEGRGPYEQYF.

The count of this clone is one. The chain uses TRBV28 and TRBJ1-4; 8 bases agree with TRBD1. The CDR3 is made up of 14 amino acids. V was pared by 3 bases and J by 8 bases, with 5 bases of the junction left unmatched. Germline loops: CDR1 MDHEN, CDR2 SYDVKM. The CDR3: CASSFRGPYEKLFF. CDR3 DNA sequence: TGTGCCAGCAGTTTCAGGGGGCCGTACGAAAAACTGTTTTTT.

The chain is built from TRBV19 and TRBJ1-6, with D maybe TRBD1 (6 bases). V lost 3 bases and J lost 8, with 8 bases in between. The CDR3 loop spans 13 amino acids. Germline values: CDR1 LNHDA, CDR2 SQIVND (reference sequence). CDR3 nucleotide sequence: TGTGCCAGTAGTATGGGGGCTTATTCACCCCTCCACTTT. The encoded protein is CASSMGAYSPLHF.